This is a list of T cell receptor beta chains from one sample in a study of blood T cell repertoires in COVID-19. TCRdb's copy holds only in-frame clones and misses some; the assay was immunoSEQ multiplex PCR. The sample shows a few hundred thousand clones, around 89% of them seen only once. Sample: PBMCs or T cells enriched from blood (not recorded which). The receptors derive from a woman aged 25 to 39 who had recovered from COVID-19. Both conserved end residues are part of each CDR3. D genes are given only for firm matches.

V	D	J	DNA	CDR3
TRBV27	TRBD2	TRBJ2-2	TGTGCCAGCAGTCTAGCGGGAGGAGTTAACGGGGAGCTGTTTTTT	CASSLAGGVNGELFF
TRBV9	.	TRBJ2-2	TGTGCCAGCAGCGTAGATCAGGGGGGCACCGGGGAGCTGTTTTTT	CASSVDQGGTGELFF
TRBV7-9	.	TRBJ2-7	TGTGCCAGCAGCCGAGGCGCTTACGAGCAGTACTTC	CASSRGAYEQYF
TRBV23-1	.	TRBJ1-5	TGCGCCAGCAGTCGGCTAGGGGGGGAGAATCAGCCCCAGCATTTT	CASSRLGGENQPQHF
TRBV13	.	TRBJ2-7	TGTGCCAGCAGCCTGCGGAGCTCCTACGAGCAGTACTTC	CASSLRSSYEQYF
TRBV11-3	TRBD1	TRBJ1-5	TGTGCCAGCAGCTTGCTCAAAGGGGACAGGGAGGTTTCTCAGCCCCAGCATTTT	CASSLLKGDREVSQPQHF
TRBV10-1	.	TRBJ2-1	TGCGCCAGCAGTGAGTCGGAGGTTAGGGGGTCAAATGAGCAGTTCTTC	CASSESEVRGSNEQFF
TRBV28	.	TRBJ1-3	TGTGCCAGCAGTCCTAGCCGAGGGTTCGGAAACACCATATATTTT	CASSPSRGFGNTIYF
TRBV5-1	.	TRBJ1-1	TGCGCCAGCAGCTTGGCGGGGGGCACGGGGAACACTGAAGCTTTCTTT	CASSLAGGTGNTEAFF
TRBV28	.	TRBJ1-1	TGTGCCAGCAGTAGATCAGGACATATGAACACTGAAGCTTTCTTT	CASSRSGHMNTEAFF
TRBV24-1	.	TRBJ1-2	TGTGCCACCAGTGACCCTGGGGGAGGCTATGGCTACACCTTC	CATSDPGGGYGYTF
TRBV7-9	TRBD1	TRBJ2-3	TGTGCCAGCAGCTCCCCCACGGGACAGGGCGCAGATACGCAGTATTTT	CASSSPTGQGADTQYF
TRBV5-4	TRBD2	TRBJ2-3	TGTGCCAGCAGCTTGTCAAGCGGGAGATCAGATACGCAGTATTTT	CASSLSSGRSDTQYF
TRBV3-1/TRBV3-2	.	TRBJ2-7	TGTGCCAGCAGCCAAGTCGGGGGACTCTACGAGCAGTACTTC	CASSQVGGLYEQYF
TRBV19	.	TRBJ1-1	TGTGCCAGTAGTAGGGGGAGGGACACTGAAGCTTTCTTT	CASSRGRDTEAFF
TRBV20-1	.	TRBJ2-7	TGCAGTGCTAGGGGGGGATACGAGCAGTACTTC	CSARGGYEQYF
TRBV9	TRBD1	TRBJ1-6	TGTGCCAGCAGCTCATCCCGGACAGGACTTAATTCACCCCTCCACTTT	CASSSSRTGLNSPLHF
TRBV7-2	.	TRBJ1-2	TGTGCCAGCAGCGCTCGGGACTCCCGTGGGAACTATGGCTACACCTTC	CASSARDSRGNYGYTF